The next 12 T cell receptor beta chains were all read from a single sample in a study of human T cells and chemical hapten exposure (TCRdb year 2021). The time point label for this specimen denotes: patch test 3, about 24 weeks after DPC sensitization. According to the study, the label for this sample's treatment or condition signals: therapeutic diphenylcyclopropenone sensitization with weekly scalp DPC. The library was built by means of RACE. Sequenced on a NextSeq 500. TCRdb redid the processing of the public reads, applying fastp at Q25 and MiXCR, and retained in-frame beta chains. Here each entry gathers all rows of one CDR3 protein and keeps the most common genes and DNA. This sample has about 160,000 distinct CDR3 sequences in its table, and approximately 30% of those were observed once. The top ten hold 2.1% of the sample. The material sequenced was whole blood, taken in connection with sensitization to the hapten diphenylcyclopropenone (DPC). The receptors derive from a woman in her late teens or twenties with alopecia areata. Some clones in this sample may be carry-over from other donors' samples.

In this sample, this clonotype turned up a few times. V usage is TRBV5-1 and J usage is TRBJ1-1; 8 nucleotides align to TRBD1. From germline, CDR1 is SGHRS and CDR2 YFSETQ. Unmatched junction bases numbered 11, after V lost 0 bases and J lost 4 bases. CDR3 length equals 17 residues. In DNA, the CDR3 is TGCGCCAGCAGCTTGGAGGCAGGGGGCATTAAGAGCACTGAAGCTTTCTTT. Translation: CASSLEAGGIKSTEAFF. The whole variable domain, remainder taken from reference TRBV5-1 and TRBJ1-1, is KAGVTQTPRYLIKTRGQQVTLSCSPISGHRSVSWYQQTPGQGLQFLFEYFSETQRNKGNFPGRFSGRQFSNSRSEMNVSTLELGDSALYLCASSLEAGGIKSTEAFFGQGTRLTVV.

The V call is TRBV20-1, the J call TRBJ2-4; 10 bases align to TRBD2. Germline V gene sequence: CDR1 DFQATT, CDR2 SNEGSKA (reference sequence). The V segment lost 6 bases and the J segment 2 bases; nucleotides outside the gene matches: 4. This CDR3 has 14 residues. The CDR3 is CSAYTSGTKNIQYF. Here the CDR3 DNA reads TGCAGTGCCTACACTAGCGGGACCAAAAACATTCAGTACTTC.

The table lists this clonotype with a few counts. The chain combines TRBV11-2 with TRBJ2-1, with D tentatively TRBD1 (6 bases). Per the germline V gene, CDR1 is SGHAT and CDR2 is FQNNGV. Between the trimmed V and J ends, which lost 4 bases and 6 bases, there was a span of 13 bases. The CDR3 has 14 amino acids. CDR3 DNA sequence: TGTGCCAGCAGCTCGCTCTGGGGGCCCAATGAGCAGTTCTTC. It yields the protein CASSSLWGPNEQFF.

This clonotype was recorded at least ten times. Mismatch with germline at one junction end may stem from a read error. The chain joins TRBV7-2 to TRBJ1-2; D perhaps matches TRBD1 (5 bases). The CDR3 covers 13 residues. Germline V gene data show CDR1 as SGHTA and CDR2 as FQGNSA. CDR3 bases: TGTGCCAGCAGCTTAGCGAGGAGAAGCAGGGTCCTCTTC. It translates to CASSLARRSRVLF.

The chain employs TRBV20-1 and TRBJ2-7; D uncertain. CDR1 is DFQATT, CDR2 SNEGSKA, per germline (reference sequence). The CDR3 loop spans 13 amino acids. V was shortened by 1 base and J by 2 bases, with 9 bases between the two germline ends. DNA of the CDR3: TGCAGTGCTAGAGCCCTCAGCGCCTACGAGCAGTACTTC. Translation gives CSARALSAYEQYF.

This clonotype was recorded many times. V and J are TRBV20-1 and TRBJ1-4; D might be TRBD1 (5 bases). Germline CDR1 DFQATT, CDR2 SNEGSKA (reference sequence). The CDR3 contains 10 residues. Trimming took 7 bases from V and 8 from J, leaving 8 bases between them. The CDR3 coding sequence is TGCAGTGTCGCAGGGGAAAAACTGTTTTTT. This encodes CSVAGEKLFF.

This clonotype was found a few times. The genes are TRBV7-2 and TRBJ2-3, with D unresolved. This CDR3 has 13 amino acids. Germline V gene lookup returns CDR1 SGHTA and CDR2 FQGNSA. Between the trimmed V and J ends, which lost 5 bases and 4 bases, there was a span of 10 bases. The DNA for the CDR3 is TGTGCCAGCAGCACGCCTTTCGCAGATACGCAGTATTTT. This translates into CASSTPFADTQYF.

This clonotype was observed a handful of times. The chain recombines TRBV2 with TRBJ1-1; 11 nucleotides align to TRBD1. Trimming cost V 7 bases and J 2 bases; bases outside gene matches: 6. The CDR3 extends over 15 amino acids. CDR1 and CDR2 from the germline V gene are SNHLY and FYNNEI. The CDR3 sequence is CASTGDRGFNTEAFF. In DNA form, the CDR3 reads TGTGCCAGCACCGGGGACAGGGGGTTCAACACTGAAGCTTTCTTT.

This clonotype was counted only a few times. The chain carries TRBV15 and TRBJ2-5; D is tentatively TRBD1 or TRBD2 (5 bases each). This CDR3 has 15 amino acids. CDR1 and CDR2 from the germline V gene are LNHNV and YYDKDF (reference sequence). V was clipped by 1 base and J by 5 bases, with 14 bases between them. In DNA, the CDR3 is TGTGCCACCAGCAGAGGCGACGGACGGGGCGAGACCCAGTACTTC. This translates into CATSRGDGRGETQYF.

The chain has TRBV25-1 and TRBJ2-2, with D perhaps being TRBD1 or TRBD2 (5 bases each). V lost 2 bases and J 8 bases, leaving 9 bases between the germline ends. Germline loops: CDR1 MGHDK, CDR2 SYGVNS. The CDR3 totals 13 residues. CDR3 sequence (DNA): TGTGCCAGCAGTGAAGGGGGTTCGGGGGAGCTGTTTTTT. Protein product: CASSEGGSGELFF.

The rearrangement uses TRBV5-4 and TRBJ1-2, with D possibly matching TRBD1 (5 bases). V dropped 0 bases and J dropped 3 bases, with 9 bases sitting between them. The germline V gene has CDR1 SGHNT and CDR2 YYREEE (reference sequence). This CDR3 is 14 amino acids long. CDR3 in DNA: TGTGCCAGCAGCTTGGTAGGGGTGGACTATGGCTACACCTTC. This translates into CASSLVGVDYGYTF.

This clonotype turned up a few times. This chain links TRBV4-3 with TRBJ2-2, with no clear D. Trimming stripped 0 bases from V and 8 bases from J, with 10 bases between. The CDR3 totals 14 residues. Germline V gives CDR1 LGHNA, CDR2 YSLEER. CDR3 residues: CASSQDQSAGELFF. The CDR3 DNA sequence: TGCGCCAGCAGCCAAGATCAGAGCGCTGGGGAGCTGTTTTTT.